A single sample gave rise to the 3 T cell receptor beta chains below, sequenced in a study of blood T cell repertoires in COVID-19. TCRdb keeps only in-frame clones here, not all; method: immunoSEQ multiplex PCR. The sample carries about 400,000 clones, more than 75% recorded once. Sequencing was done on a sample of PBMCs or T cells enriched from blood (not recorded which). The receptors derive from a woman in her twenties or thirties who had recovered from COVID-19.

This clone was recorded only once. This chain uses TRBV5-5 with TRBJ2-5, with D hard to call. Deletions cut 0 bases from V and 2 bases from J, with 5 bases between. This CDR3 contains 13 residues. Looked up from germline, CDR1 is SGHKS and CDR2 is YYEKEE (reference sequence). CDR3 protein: CASSLESQETQYF. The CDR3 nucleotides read TGTGCCAGCAGCTTGGAATCACAAGAGACCCAGTACTTC.

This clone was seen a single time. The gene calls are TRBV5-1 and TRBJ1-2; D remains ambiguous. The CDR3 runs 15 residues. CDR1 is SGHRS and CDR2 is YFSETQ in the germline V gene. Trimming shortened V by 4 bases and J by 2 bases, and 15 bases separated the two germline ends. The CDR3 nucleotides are TGCGCCAGCAGCAAAGAAGGACGGGAGAACTATGGCTACACCTTC. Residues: CASSKEGRENYGYTF.

Written as DNA, the CDR3 is TGCGCCAGCAGTCGTTGGGGGAAGACAGGGGACAATGAGCAGTTCTTC. Translated, it gives CASSRWGKTGDNEQFF. The J gene is TRBJ2-1, the V gene TRBV5-1; 8 bases match TRBD1. V trimming: 5 bases; J trimming: 5 bases; junction bases outside the gene matches: 12. The germline V gene encodes CDR1 SGHRS and CDR2 YFSETQ. This CDR3 is 16 amino acids long.